The T cell receptor beta chain described here comes from a study of blood T cell repertoires in COVID-19. On the study more broadly: COVID-19 samples collected from the United States, Italy and Spain covered acute and convalescent phases. Sources were T cells, B-cell-depleted T cells, or PBMCs; the material itself was cDNA or gDNA.

Original methodology: Nucleated cell number was recorded as an estimate derived from reference gene primer amplification. The repertoire was sequenced with immunoSEQ multiplex PCR; TCRdb's copy has only in-frame clones and lacks some. V and J calls and clone size come straight from that table; D and trimming were deduced from the DNA. The data hold under 75,000 clones, with more than 65% observed a single time. The J segment lost 1 base and the V segment lost 5 bases, leaving 6 bases of the junction unmatched. The CDR3 is 16 amino acids. Germline CDR1 reads SGHNT; CDR2 reads YYREEE (reference sequence).

This sequence originates from a woman between 65 and 79 years old with acute or convalescent COVID-19. The chain carries TRBV5-4 and TRBJ2-2; 9 bases are a match to TRBD1. The sample was peripheral blood. DNA for the CDR3: TGTGCCAGCAGACTCCAGACAGGGGGGAACACCGGGGAGCTGTTTTTT. This sequence encodes CASRLQTGGNTGELFF. The entire variable domain, with the rest obtained from reference TRBV5-4 and TRBJ2-2, is as follows: ETGVTQSPTHLIKTRGQQVTLRCSSQSGHNTVSWYQQALGQGPQFIFQYYREEENGRGNFPPRFSGLQFPNYSSELNVNALELDDSALYLCASRLQTGGNTGELFFGEGSRLTVL.